This T cell receptor beta chain appears in the sequencing data of a study of prognosis after radiotherapy for stage I lung cancer. This clonotype showed up just once. No antigen is known for it. Study findings and constraints: Differences in TRBV and TRBJ gene usage were reportedly observed between patients with and without metastases. The question of whether the expanded TCR clones were tumor-specific was not determined.

Germline V gene data show CDR1 as DFQATT and CDR2 as SNEGSKA (reference sequence). V gave up 1 base and J gave up 10 bases, with 34 bases separating them. The CDR3 contains 19 residues. Genomic DNA was subjected to two-round multiplex PCR for amplification of TCR beta CDR3. Primers targeting each individual TRBV and TRBJ gene were applied in first-round PCR. TCRdb itself ran the multiplex PCR reads through MiXCR, one entry per CDR3 protein. This table holds about 35,000 distinct CDR3 sequences, about 31% found once. The receptor was isolated from a donor over 45 with non-small cell lung cancer. This chain connects TRBV20-1 to TRBJ1-2, with D perhaps TRBD1 (5 bases). Sequenced here: PBMCs, sampled before or after stereotactic body radiation therapy (not recorded which). The CDR3 DNA reads TGCAGTGCTAGAGTCCCAGGAGGGGAGTGGGGGGAGGGAATCTACGTCTACACCTTC. Its protein is CSARVPGGEWGEGIYVYTF.